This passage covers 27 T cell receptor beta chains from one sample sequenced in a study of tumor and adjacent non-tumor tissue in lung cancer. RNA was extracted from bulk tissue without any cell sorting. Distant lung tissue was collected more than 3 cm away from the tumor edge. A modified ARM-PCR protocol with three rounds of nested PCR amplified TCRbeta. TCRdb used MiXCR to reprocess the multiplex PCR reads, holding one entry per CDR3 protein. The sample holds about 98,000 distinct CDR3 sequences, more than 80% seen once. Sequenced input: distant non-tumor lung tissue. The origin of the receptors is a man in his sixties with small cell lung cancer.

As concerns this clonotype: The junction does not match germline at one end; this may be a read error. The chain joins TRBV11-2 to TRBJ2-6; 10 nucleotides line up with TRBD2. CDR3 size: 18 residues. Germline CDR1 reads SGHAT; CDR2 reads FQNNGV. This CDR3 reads CISSLVLAGASGADVLTF. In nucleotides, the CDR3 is TGTATCAGCAGCTTAGTCCTAGCGGGAGCCTCTGGGGCCGACGTCCTGACTTTC.

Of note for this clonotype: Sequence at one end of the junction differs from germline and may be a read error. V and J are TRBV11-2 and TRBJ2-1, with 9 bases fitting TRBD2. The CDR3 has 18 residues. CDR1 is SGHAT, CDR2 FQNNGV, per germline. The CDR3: CASSLGVAGDYYYNERFF. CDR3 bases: TGTGCCAGCAGCTTAGGAGTAGCGGGGGACTACTACTACAATGAGCGGTTCTTC.

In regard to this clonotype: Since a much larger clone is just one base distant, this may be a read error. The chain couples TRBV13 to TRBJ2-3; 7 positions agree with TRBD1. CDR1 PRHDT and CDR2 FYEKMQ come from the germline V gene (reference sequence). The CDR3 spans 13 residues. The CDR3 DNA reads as TGTGCCATCAGCCACGACAGGGAAGATACGCAGTATTTT. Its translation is CAISHDREDTQYF.

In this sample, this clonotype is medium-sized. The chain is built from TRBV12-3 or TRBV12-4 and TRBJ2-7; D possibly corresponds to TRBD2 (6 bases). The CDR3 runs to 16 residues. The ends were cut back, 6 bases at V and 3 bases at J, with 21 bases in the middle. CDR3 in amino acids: CASSPRGTDWSYEQYF. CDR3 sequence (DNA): TGTGCCAGCAGCCCTCGCGGGACCGACTGGAGCTACGAGCAGTACTTC.

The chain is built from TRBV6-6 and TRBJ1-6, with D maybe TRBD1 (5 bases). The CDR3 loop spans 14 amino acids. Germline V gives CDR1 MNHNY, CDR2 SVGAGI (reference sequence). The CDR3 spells CGSSRQSIGSPLHF. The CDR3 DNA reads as TGTGGCAGTAGTAGACAGAGTATAGGGTCACCCCTCCACTTT.

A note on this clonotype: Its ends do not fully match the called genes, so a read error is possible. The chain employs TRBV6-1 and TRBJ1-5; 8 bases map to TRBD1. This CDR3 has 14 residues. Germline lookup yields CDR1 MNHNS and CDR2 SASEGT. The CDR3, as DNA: TGTGCCATCACTATCGACAGGGGTAATCAGCCCCAGCAATTC. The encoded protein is CAITIDRGNQPQQF.

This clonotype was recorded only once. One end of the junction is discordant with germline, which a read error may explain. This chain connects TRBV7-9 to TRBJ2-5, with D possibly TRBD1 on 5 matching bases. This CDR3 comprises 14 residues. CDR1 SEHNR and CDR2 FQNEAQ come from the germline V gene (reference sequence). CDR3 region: CAISYSTGFETQYF. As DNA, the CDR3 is TGTGCCATCAGCTACTCCACAGGTTTCGAGACCCAGTATTTC.

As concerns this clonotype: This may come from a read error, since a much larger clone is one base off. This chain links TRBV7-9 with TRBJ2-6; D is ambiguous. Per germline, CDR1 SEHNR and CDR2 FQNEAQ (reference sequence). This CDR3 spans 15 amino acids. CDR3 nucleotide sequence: TGTGCCACCAGCCCAGGACGAGGAGGGGCCAACGTCCTGACTTTC. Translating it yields CATSPGRGGANVLTF. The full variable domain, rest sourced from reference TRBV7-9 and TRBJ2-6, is DTGVSQNPRHKITKRGQNVTFRCDPISEHNRLYWYRQTLGQGPEFLTYFQNEAQLEKSRLLSDRFSAERPKGSFSTLEIQRTEQGDSAMYLCATSPGRGGANVLTFGAGSRLTVL.

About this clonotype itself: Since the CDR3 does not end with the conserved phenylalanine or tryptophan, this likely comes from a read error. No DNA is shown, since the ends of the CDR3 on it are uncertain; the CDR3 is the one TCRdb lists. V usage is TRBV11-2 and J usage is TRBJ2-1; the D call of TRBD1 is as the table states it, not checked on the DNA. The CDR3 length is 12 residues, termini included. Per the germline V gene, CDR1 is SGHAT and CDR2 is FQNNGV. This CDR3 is CTSSLVFPLMVS.

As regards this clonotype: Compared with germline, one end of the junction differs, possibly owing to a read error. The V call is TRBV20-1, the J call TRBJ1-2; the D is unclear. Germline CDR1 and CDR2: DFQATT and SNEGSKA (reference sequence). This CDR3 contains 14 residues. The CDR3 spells CSAPRRDREYGYIF. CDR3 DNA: TGCAGTGCACCTAGGAGGGATAGAGAGTATGGCTACATCTTC.

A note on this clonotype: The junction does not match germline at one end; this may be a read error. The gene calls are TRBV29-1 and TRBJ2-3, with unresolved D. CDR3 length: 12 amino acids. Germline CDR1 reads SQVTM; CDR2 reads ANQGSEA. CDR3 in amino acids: CSVGNLPDAQYF. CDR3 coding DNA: TGCAGCGTGGGAAACTTACCAGATGCGCAGTATTTT.

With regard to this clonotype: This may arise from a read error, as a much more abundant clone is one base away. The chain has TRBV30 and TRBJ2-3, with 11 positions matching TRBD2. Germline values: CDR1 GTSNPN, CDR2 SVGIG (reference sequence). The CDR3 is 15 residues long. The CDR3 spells CVWNTLAGEPDTQYF. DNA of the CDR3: TGTGTCTGGAATACACTAGCGGGAGAACCAGATACGCAGTATTTT.

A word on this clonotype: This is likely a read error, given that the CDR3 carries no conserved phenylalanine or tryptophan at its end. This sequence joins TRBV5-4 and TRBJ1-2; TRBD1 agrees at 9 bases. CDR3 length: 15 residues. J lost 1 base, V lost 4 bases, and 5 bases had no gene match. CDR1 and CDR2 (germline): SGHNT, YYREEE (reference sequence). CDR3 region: CASSMGQGVNYGYTL. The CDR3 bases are TGTGCCAGCAGCATGGGACAGGGAGTTAACTATGGCTACACCCTC.

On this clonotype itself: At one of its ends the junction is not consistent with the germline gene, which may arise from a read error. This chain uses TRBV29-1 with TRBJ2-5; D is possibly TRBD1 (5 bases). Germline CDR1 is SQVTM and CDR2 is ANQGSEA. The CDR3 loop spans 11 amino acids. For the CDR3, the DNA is TGTAGCCACGGAGTTCAGGGGACCCAGTACTTC. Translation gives CSHGVQGTQYF.

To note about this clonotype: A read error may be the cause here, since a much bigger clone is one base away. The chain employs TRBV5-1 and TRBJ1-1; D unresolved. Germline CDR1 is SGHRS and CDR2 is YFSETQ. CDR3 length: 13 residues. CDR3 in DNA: TGCGCCAGCAGATTGGCGGCGGAAGGTGAAGCTTTCTTT. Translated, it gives CASRLAAEGEAFF.

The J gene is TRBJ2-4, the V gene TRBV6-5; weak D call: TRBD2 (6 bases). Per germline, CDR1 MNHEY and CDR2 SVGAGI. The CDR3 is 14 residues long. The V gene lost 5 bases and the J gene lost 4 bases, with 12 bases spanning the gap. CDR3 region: CASSLTGTKNIQYF. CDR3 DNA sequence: TGTGCCAGCAGTCTCACGGGGACTAAAAACATTCAGTACTTC.

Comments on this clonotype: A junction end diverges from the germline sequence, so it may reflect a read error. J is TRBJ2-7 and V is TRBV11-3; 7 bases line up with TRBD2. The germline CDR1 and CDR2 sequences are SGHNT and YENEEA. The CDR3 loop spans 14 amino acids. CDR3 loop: CASSPYSRAGVQYF. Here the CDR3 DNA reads TGCGCCAGCAGCCCTTACTCCCGCGCGGGGGTGCAGTACTTC.

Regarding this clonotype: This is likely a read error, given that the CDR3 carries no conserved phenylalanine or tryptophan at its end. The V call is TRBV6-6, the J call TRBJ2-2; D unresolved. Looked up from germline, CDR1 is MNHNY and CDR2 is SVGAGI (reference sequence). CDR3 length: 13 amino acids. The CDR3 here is CASRSTNTGELFI. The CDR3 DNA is TGTGCCAGTAGAAGTACTAACACTGGGGAGCTGTTTATT.

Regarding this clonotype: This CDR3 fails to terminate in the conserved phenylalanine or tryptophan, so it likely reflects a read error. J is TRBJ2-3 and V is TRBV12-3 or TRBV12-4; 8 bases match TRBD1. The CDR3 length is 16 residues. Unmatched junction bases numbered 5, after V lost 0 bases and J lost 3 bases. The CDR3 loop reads CASSLAWTGWTDTQYY. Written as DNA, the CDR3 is TGTGCCAGCAGTTTAGCGTGGACAGGGTGGACAGATACGCAGTATTAT.

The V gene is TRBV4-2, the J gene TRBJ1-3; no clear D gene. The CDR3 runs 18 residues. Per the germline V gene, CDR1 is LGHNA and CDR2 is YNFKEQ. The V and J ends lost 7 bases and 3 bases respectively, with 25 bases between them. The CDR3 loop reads CASTQAHQWAAYGNTIYF. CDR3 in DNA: TGTGCCAGCACCCAGGCGCATCAATGGGCAGCCTATGGAAACACCATATATTTT.

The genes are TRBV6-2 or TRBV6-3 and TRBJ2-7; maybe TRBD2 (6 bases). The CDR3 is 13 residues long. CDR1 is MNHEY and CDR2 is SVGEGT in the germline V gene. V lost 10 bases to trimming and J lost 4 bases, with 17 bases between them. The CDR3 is CAINGGNSYEQYF. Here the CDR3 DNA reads TGTGCCATCAACGGCGGGAATTCATACGAGCAGTACTTC.

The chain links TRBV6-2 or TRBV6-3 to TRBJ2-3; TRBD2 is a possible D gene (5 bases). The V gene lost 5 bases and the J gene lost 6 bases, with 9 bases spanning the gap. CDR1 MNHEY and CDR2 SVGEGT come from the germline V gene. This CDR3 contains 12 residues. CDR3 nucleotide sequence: TGTGCCAGCAGTCCGTCGGGGGATACGCAGTATTTT. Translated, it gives CASSPSGDTQYF.

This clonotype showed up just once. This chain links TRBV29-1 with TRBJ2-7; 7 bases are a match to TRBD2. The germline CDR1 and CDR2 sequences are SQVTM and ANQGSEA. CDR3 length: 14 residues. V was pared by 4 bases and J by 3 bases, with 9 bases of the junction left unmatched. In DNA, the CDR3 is TGCAGCGTTGGATGGACTGGCGGGAGCTACGAGCAGTACTTC. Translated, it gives CSVGWTGGSYEQYF.

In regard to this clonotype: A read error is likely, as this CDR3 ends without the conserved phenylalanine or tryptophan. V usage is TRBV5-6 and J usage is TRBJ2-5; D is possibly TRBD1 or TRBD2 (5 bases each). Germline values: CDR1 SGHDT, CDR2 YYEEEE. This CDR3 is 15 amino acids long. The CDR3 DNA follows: TGTGCCAGCATCTTGTATGGGACGGATCAAGAGACTCAGTACTTG. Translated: CASILYGTDQETQYL.

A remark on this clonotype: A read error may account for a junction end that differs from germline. CDR3: CTSSLVANGGLFF. The CDR3, as DNA: TGTACCAGCAGCTTAGTGGCTAACGGGGGGCTGTTTTTT. The chain has TRBV11-2 and TRBJ2-2; a possible D gene is TRBD2 (6 bases). This CDR3 has 13 residues. Per germline, CDR1 SGHAT and CDR2 FQNNGV. The full variable domain, in which reference TRBV11-2 and TRBJ2-2 provide the parts outside the CDR3, is EAGVAQSPRYKIIEKRQSVAFWCNPISGHATLYWYQQILGQGPKLLIQFQNNGVVDDSQLPKDRFSAERLKGVDSTLKIQPAKLEDSAVYLCTSSLVANGGLFFGEGSRLTVL.

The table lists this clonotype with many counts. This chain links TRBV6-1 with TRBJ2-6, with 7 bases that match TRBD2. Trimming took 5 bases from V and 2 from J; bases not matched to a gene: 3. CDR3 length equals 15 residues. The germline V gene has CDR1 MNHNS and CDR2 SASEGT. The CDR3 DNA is TGTGCCAGCAGTAGGGAGGGTGCTGGGGCCAACGTCCTGACTTTC. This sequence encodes CASSREGAGANVLTF.

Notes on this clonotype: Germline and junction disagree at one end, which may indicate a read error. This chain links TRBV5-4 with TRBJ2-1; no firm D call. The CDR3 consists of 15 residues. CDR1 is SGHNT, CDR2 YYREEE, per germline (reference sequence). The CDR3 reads CANSSLLDSYNEQFF. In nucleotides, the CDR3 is TGTGCCAACAGCTCGTTACTGGACTCCTACAATGAGCAGTTCTTC.